This TCR beta chain was recovered during a study of cytomegalovirus exposure and HLA in healthy donors. The PCR had 60 Vbeta and 13 Jbeta primers. The table came from immunoSEQ multiplex PCR; TCRdb's copy has only in-frame clones and leaves some out. The table has 85,000 to 90,000 clones, around 74% seen once; the top ten hold roughly a tenth. V trimming: 5 bases; J trimming: 2 bases; junction bases outside the gene matches: 6. The CDR3 sequence is 15 residues long. CDR1 is SEHNR and CDR2 is FQNEAQ in the germline V gene (reference sequence). This receptor was identified in a man aged 30 to 39 in good health and CMV-seropositive. The chain recombines TRBV7-9 with TRBJ1-5, with 7 bases that match TRBD1. The sample taken for sequencing was PBMCs. CDR3 amino acids: CASSVGQRGNQPQHF. The CDR3 coding sequence is TGTGCCAGCAGCGTGGGACAGAGGGGCAATCAGCCCCAGCATTTT.